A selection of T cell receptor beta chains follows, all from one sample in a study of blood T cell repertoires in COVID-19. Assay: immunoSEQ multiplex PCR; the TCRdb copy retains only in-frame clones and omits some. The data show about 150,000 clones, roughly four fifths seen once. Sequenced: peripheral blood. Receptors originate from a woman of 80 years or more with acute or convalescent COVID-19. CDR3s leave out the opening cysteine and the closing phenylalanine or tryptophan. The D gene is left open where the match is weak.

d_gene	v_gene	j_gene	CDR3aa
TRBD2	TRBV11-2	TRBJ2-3	ASSPQLAGGVTDTQY
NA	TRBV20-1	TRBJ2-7	SARAVDEQY
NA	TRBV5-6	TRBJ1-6	ASSSVGTGNFNSPLH
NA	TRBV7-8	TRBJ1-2	ASSSGRTGTPDA
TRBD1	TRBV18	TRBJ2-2	ASSQQGPANTGELF
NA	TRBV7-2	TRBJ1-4	ASRPRGGGLSNEKLF
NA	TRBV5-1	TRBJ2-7	ASSPWGLEQY
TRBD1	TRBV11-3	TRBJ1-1	ASSNGQGSPGNTEAF
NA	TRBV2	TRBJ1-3	ASSEGSSGNTIY
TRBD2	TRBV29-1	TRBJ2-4	SASGTSGMGLAKNIQY
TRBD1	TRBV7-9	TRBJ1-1	ASSLDRDTEAF
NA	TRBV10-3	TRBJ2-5	AISTSGIPSDPLGTQY
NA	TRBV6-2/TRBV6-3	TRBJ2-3	ASSPHTVGTDTQY
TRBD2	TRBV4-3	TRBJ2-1	ASSQVASGTYNEQF
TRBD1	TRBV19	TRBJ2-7	ASSGQGTAYEQY
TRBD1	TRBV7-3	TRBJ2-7	ASSLLQGAGEQY
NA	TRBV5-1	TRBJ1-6	ASSLPNNSPLH
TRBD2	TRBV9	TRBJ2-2	ASSDLAGLHTGELF
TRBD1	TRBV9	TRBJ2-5	ASSVGGRGQETQY
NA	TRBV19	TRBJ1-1	ASSIGRVDTEAF
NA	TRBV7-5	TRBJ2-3	ARSPSKAEPSTDTQY
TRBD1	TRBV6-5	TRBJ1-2	ATRTGREANYGYT
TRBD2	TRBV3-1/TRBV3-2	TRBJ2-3	ASSQRTSGERTDTQY
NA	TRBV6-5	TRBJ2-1	ASTSGGLGYNEQF
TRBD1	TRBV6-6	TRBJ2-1	ASREGATSYNEQF
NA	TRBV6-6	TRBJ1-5	ASCNSNQPQH
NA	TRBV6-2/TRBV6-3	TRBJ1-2	ASSGTTTPNYGYT
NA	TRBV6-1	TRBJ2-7	ASSEVLGTHSYEQY
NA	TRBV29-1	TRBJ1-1	STSFLTELNTEAF
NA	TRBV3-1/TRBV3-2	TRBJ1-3	ASSQIESQASTIY
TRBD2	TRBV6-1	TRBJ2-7	ASSEGAGVLEQY
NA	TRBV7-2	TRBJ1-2	ASSLPGVVARENYGYT
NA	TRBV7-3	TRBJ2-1	ASSQGGARHEQF
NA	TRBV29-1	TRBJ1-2	SVDLGPTNYGYT
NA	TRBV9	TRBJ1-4	ASSAGPEKLF
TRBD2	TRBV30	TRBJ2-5	AWSAVGGSETQY
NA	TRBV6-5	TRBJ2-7	ASSYWGTGGNEQY
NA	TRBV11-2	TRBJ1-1	ASSRDSPTEAF
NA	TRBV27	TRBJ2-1	ASSLTYNNEQF
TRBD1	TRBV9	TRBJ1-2	ASSVTGGVGGYT
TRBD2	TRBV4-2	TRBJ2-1	ASSHPIAGGYNEQF
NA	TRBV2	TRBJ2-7	ASSGDSSYEQY
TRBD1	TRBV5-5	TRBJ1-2	ASSSAGDRVGGYT
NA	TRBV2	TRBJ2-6	ASSDPSGAGANVLT
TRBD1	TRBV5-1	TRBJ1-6	ASSSGQAASYNSPLH
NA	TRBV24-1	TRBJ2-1	ATSDLRGSEQF
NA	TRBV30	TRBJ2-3	AWRSTGDTQY
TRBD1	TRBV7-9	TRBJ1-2	ASSQQGADYGYT
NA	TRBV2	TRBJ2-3	ASSQNADSDTQY
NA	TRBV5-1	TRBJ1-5	ASSLGEANQPQH
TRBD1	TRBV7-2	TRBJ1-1	ASSPRQGWPEAF
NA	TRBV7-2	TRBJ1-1	ASSLFPGNTEAF
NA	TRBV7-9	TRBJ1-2	ASSLEPGNYGYT
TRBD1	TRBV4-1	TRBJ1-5	ASSPDRGSQPQH
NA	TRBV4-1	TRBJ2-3	ASSPLVLRDRADTQY
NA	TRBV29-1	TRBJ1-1	SVEPDSGETEAF
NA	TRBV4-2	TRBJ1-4	ASSQDPGFNEKLF